This TCR beta chain was documented in a study of beta chain features in type 1 diabetes listed by TCRdb under 2018. The study in broad terms: Mean age, gender distribution, total cell number and subset yield were not different between patients and healthy donors. Whereas all 28 donors provided naive and central memory subsets, regulatory and stem cell-like memory subsets were isolated from just 8 patients and roughly eight healthy donors. A total of roughly 100 million sorted cells were examined across all samples, and the number of cells per subset was strongly correlated with RNA yield. The study compared the TCRB repertoires of sorted circulating CD4+ T cell subsets in recently diagnosed type 1 diabetes patients with those in matched healthy donors.

Points the paper makes about the study in general: Patients with type 1 diabetes made fewer insertions and deleted more nucleotides at VDJ recombination sites, implying thymic rearrangement abnormalities. Shorter templates might be favored by PCR, yet because patient and control samples were amplified and corrected together, any such skew would affect both groups equally. HLA sub-analyses involved small numbers of individuals, so any influence of HLA type on TCRB rearrangement remained unresolved. In all four CD4+ subsets, TCRB CDR3 length was moderately but significantly shorter in type 1 diabetes patients. Naive, central memory and regulatory TCRB repertoires appeared to be more alike among patients than among healthy donors. Because cDNA rather than genomic DNA was sequenced, highly expressing activated cells could have been over-represented, although no difference in activation and CD3 levels was found between groups.

The entire amount of isolated RNA was reverse transcribed using the High Capacity cDNA Reverse Transcription Kit, so the sequenced TCRB transcripts were expressed ones. Deep immunoSEQ sequencing was applied to naive, central memory and regulatory T cell samples, giving an average of roughly 3.3 million total reads per sample. Sorted cells were lysed in RLT buffer, and RNA was extracted using DNase-treated RNeasy Micro or Mini kits according to cell number. Each cell subset was processed on its own to prevent cross-contamination, while patient and healthy donor samples were processed together. The immunoSEQ multiplex PCR was used to amplify TCRB sequences from cDNA, generating 87-bp fragments that spanned the CDR3 region. The amplicons were sequenced using the Illumina HiSeq platform. The paper's processing steps were these. PCR bias was computationally corrected using synthetic template baselines, reads within Hamming distance 2 were collapsed, and singletons that could not be merged were discarded. By aligning reads against IMGT, V, D and J genes, CDR3 length, and insertions or deletions at six rearrangement sites were assigned. Within each subset, clonotype counts were normalized to the number of sorted cells before true diversity and Gini coefficients were calculated with the tcR R package. The overlap coefficient, calculated on TCRB nucleotide sequences, was used to measure repertoire sharing. TCRdb mirrors the immuneACCESS table, restricted to in-frame sequences. Some clones are absent from its copies; in checked studies, under half trace to an unresolved V gene, and the reason for the others is unknown. That table supplies the V and J calls and clone size; D and trimming were determined from the DNA. The sample table records 150,000 to 200,000 clones; about 7.8% of these occur just once. The ten largest clones capture about 1% of the sample.

Notes on this clone: No cognate antigen has been identified for it. Base qualities are not provided; no much larger clone lies one nucleotide away.

The CDR3 contains 16 residues, cysteine and phenylalanine counted. CDR3 DNA is the only sequence kept; it has 48 bases, read in frame from the first base. Based on the germline V gene, the CDR1 and CDR2 sequences are MNHNS and SASEGT. Trimming leaves V shorter by 4 bases and J shorter by 4 bases, with the junction holding 7 bases beyond the gene matches. Each donor gave one peripheral blood draw, roughly 0.12 L on average, collected into heparinised tubes. A BD FACSAria II and a panel including CD45RO, CCR7, CD25, CD127, CD95 and CD27 were used to sort naive, central memory, regulatory and stem cell-like memory CD4+ T cells. A purity above 95% was achieved for all sorted populations. PBMCs were isolated immediately by Lymphoprep density gradient centrifugation and stained directly without culture. So that batch effects would be minimized, each experiment stained and sorted samples in pairs, pairing one healthy donor with one patient.

The chain couples TRBV6-1 to TRBJ2-2, with 9 middle bases fitting TRBD2. Source material: central memory CD4+ T cells from blood. The sequence derives from a middle-aged woman with type 1 diabetes. The CDR3 protein sequence reads: CASSAQAGGGTGELFF. The DNA is as follows: TGTGCCAGCAGTGCCCAAGCGGGGGGCGGCACCGGGGAGCTGTTTTTT.